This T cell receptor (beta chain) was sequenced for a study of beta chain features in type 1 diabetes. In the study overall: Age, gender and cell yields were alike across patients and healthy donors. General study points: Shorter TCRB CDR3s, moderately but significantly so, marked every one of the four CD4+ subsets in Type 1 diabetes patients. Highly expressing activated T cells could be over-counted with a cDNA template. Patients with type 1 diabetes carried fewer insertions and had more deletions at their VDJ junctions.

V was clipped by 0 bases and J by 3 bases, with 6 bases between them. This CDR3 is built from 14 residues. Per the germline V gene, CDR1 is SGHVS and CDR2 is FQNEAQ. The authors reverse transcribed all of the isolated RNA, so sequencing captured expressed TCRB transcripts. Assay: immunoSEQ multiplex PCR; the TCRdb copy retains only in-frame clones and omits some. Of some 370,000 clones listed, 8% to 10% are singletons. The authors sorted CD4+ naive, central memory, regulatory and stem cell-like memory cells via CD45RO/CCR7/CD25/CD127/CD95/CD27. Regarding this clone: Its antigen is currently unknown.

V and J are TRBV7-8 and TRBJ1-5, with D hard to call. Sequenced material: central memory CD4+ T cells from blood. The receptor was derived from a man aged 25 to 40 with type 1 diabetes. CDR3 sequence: CASSLAGFNQPQHF. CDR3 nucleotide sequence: TGTGCCAGCAGCTTAGCAGGATTCAATCAGCCCCAGCATTTT.